The rows below give T cell receptor beta chains drawn from one sample of a study of control samples from healthy donors and cancer patients. TCRdb keeps only in-frame clones here, not all; method: immunoSEQ multiplex PCR. The sample consists of around 110,000 clones, around nine tenths of them appearing once. The source material was blood. All receptors derive from a woman in her sixties or seventies in good health. The CDR3 runs from the conserved cysteine through the conserved F or W. D genes are given only for firm matches. Clone sizes are given selectively: once, few, many, or a class where the clone is expanded.

size	J	V	D	DNA	CDR3
.	TRBJ2-7	TRBV3-1/TRBV3-2	.	TGTGCCAGCAGCCAAGACGACAGATCCGAGCAGTACTTC	CASSQDDRSEQYF
.	TRBJ2-7	TRBV7-2	TRBD2	TGTGCCAGCAGCTTCCCCCGCGGGGGGGCTGGGTACTTC	CASSFPRGGAGYF
.	TRBJ1-2	TRBV11-2	.	TGTGCCAGCAGCTTAGATACCCCAGCCCTGCTCGGGGATGGCTACACCTTC	CASSLDTPALLGDGYTF
.	TRBJ1-5	TRBV6-6	TRBD1	TGTGCCAGCAGTTACTCTCAGGGGGATCAGCCCCAGCATTTT	CASSYSQGDQPQHF
.	TRBJ1-3	TRBV28	.	TGTGCCAGCAGTTTATTTAATGGAAACACCATATATTTT	CASSLFNGNTIYF
.	TRBJ2-3	TRBV7-7	TRBD2	TGTGCCAGCAGCCGGGGAGGGGCCACCGCCAGCACAGATACGCAGTATTTT	CASSRGGATASTDTQYF
.	TRBJ1-1	TRBV7-9	.	TGTGCCAGCAGCTTAGGTCCCGCCGGGATGAACACTGAAGCTTTCTTT	CASSLGPAGMNTEAFF
few	TRBJ2-7	TRBV2	.	TGTGCCAGCAGCCTAGAAGGGTCCTACGAGCAGTACTTC	CASSLEGSYEQYF
.	TRBJ2-3	TRBV10-3	TRBD2	TGTGCCGCGGGGGGGACAGATACGCAGTATTTT	CAAGGTDTQYF
.	TRBJ1-3	TRBV7-3	.	TGTGCCAGCAGCTTAACGAGGCGGATCTCTGGAAACACCATATATTTT	CASSLTRRISGNTIYF
once	TRBJ1-1	TRBV5-1	.	TGCGCCAGCAGGGATCCGAACACTGAAGCTTTCTTT	CASRDPNTEAFF
.	TRBJ1-5	TRBV6-2/TRBV6-3	TRBD1	TGTGCCAGCAGTTTCCGACAGGGTAGCCATCAGCCCCAGCATTTT	CASSFRQGSHQPQHF
once	TRBJ1-1	TRBV5-5	TRBD1	TGTGCCAGCAGCTTGCAGGGGGACACTGAAGCTTTCTTT	CASSLQGDTEAFF
.	TRBJ2-7	TRBV14	.	TGTGCCAGCAGCCAAGCCCCCAGGGTGCCCCAGTACTTC	CASSQAPRVPQYF
few	TRBJ1-2	TRBV7-3	.	TGTGCCAGCAGCTTAAGTGGCGGGAAGATTGGCTACACCTTC	CASSLSGGKIGYTF
.	TRBJ2-7	TRBV11-3	.	TGTGCCAGCAGCTTAACCCCACTTTCCGAGCAGTACTTC	CASSLTPLSEQYF
medium-sized	TRBJ1-1	TRBV2	.	TGTGCCAGCAGCGCAGCCCCGCCTGGCGTGAACACTGAAGCTTTCTTT	CASSAAPPGVNTEAFF
.	TRBJ1-1	TRBV2	TRBD1	TGTGCCAGCAGGAAGGGGGCGTGGACTGAAGCTTTCTTT	CASRKGAWTEAFF
.	TRBJ2-2	TRBV6-4	.	TGTGCCAGCAGTGGCGGAGGGGTCGGCACCGGGGAGCTGTTTTTT	CASSGGGVGTGELFF
.	TRBJ2-7	TRBV10-3	.	TGTGCCATCAGTGAGTCTGGGAAGGGGAAGGCCGAGCAGTACTTC	CAISESGKGKAEQYF
.	TRBJ1-2	TRBV4-1	.	TGCGCCAGCAGCCAAGATCCAGGGCAAAACTATGGCTACACCTTC	CASSQDPGQNYGYTF
.	TRBJ2-3	TRBV7-3	.	TGTGCCAGCAGCTTAGGGGGGGGGCTGACAGATACGCAGTATTTT	CASSLGGGLTDTQYF
.	TRBJ1-2	TRBV18	.	TGTGCCAGCTCACCACAGGGATGGAAGGGCTACACCTTC	CASSPQGWKGYTF
.	TRBJ2-5	TRBV3-1/TRBV3-2	TRBD1	TGTGCCAGCAGCCAAGATGAGAAACAGGGGGGTCATCCACTAGAGACCCAGTACTTC	CASSQDEKQGGHPLETQYF